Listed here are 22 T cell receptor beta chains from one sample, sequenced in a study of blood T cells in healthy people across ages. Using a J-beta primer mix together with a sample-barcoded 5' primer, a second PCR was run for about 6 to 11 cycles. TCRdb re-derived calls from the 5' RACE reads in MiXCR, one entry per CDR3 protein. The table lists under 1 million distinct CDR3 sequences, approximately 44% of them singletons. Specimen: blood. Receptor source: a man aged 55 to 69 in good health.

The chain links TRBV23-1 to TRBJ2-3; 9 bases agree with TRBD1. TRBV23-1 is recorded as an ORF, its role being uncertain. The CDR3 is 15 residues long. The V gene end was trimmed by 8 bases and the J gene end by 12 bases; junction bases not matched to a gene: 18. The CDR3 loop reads CASQLQGAGGETQYF. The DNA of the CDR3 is TGCGCCAGCCAACTACAGGGGGCAGGGGGAGAGACCCAGTATTTT.

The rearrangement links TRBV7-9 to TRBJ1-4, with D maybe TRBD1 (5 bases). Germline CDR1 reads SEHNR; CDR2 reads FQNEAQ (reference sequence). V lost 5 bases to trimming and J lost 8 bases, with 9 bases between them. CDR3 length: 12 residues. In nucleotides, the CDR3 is TGTGCCAGCAGCCCTTGGGACGAAAAACTGTTTTTT. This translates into CASSPWDEKLFF.

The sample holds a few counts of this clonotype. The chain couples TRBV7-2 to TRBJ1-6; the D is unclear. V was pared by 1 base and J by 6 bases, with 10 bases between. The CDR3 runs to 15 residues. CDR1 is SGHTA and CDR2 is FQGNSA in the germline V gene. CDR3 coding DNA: TGTGCCAGCAGCTTAGAACAACTCATTAATTCACCCCTCCACTTT. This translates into CASSLEQLINSPLHF. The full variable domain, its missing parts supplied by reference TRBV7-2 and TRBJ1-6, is GAGVSQSPSNKVTEKGKDVELRCDPISGHTALYWYRQSLGQGLEFLIYFQGNSAPDKSGLPSDRFSAERTGGSVSTLTIQRTQQEDSAVYLCASSLEQLINSPLHFGNGTRLTVT.

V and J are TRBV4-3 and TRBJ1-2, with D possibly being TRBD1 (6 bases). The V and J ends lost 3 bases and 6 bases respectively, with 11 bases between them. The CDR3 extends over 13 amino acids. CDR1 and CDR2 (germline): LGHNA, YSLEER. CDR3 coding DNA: TGCGCCAGCAGCCATCTAACAGGGAATGGCTACACCTTC. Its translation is CASSHLTGNGYTF.

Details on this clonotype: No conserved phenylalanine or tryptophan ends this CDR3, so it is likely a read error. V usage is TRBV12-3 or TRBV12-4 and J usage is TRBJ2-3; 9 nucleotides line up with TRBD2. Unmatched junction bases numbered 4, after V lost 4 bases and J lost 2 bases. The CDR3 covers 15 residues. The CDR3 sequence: CASSSAGGTTDTQYS. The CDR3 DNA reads TGTGCCAGCAGTTCAGCGGGGGGAACCACAGATACGCAGTATTCT.

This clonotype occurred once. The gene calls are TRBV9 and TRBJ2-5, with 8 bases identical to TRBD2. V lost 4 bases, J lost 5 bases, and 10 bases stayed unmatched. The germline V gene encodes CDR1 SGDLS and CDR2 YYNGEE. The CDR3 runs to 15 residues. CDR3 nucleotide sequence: TGTGCCAGCAGCACCCGGGGGGGCGACTTGGAGACCCAGTACTTC. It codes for CASSTRGGDLETQYF. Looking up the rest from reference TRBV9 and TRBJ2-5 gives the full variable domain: DSGVTQTPKHLITATGQRVTLRCSPRSGDLSVYWYQQSLDQGLQFLIQYYNGEERAKGNILERFSAQQFPDLHSELNLSSLELGDSALYFCASSTRGGDLETQYFGPGTRLLVL.

The CDR3, as DNA: TGTGCCAGCAGCTGGACAGGGGGACAGCCCCAGCATTTT. Translated: CASSWTGGQPQHF. This rearrangement joins TRBV7-9 to TRBJ1-5, with 10 bases matching TRBD1. The V gene end was trimmed by 4 bases and the J gene end by 7 bases; junction bases not matched to a gene: 1. CDR1 is SEHNR and CDR2 is FQNEAQ in the germline V gene (reference sequence). The CDR3 has 13 amino acids.

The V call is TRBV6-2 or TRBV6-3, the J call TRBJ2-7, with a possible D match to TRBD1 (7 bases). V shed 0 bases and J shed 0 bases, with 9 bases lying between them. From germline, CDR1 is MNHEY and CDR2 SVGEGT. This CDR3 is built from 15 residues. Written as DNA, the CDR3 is TGTGCCAGCAGTTACTCGCGGGACAGCTCCTACGAGCAGTACTTC. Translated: CASSYSRDSSYEQYF.

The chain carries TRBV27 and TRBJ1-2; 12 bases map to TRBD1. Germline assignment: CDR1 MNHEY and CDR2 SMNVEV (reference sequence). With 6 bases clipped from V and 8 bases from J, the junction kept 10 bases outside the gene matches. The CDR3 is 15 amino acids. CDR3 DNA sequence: TGTGCCAGCAGCTTAGGGACAGGGGGCACGGGGGGCTACACCTTC. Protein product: CASSLGTGGTGGYTF.

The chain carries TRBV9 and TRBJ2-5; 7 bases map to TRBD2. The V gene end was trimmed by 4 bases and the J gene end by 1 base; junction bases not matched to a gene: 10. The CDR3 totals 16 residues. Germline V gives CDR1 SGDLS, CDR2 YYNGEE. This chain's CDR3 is CASSPGAGTSQETQYF. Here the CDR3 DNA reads TGTGCCAGCAGCCCAGGAGCGGGGACCAGCCAAGAGACCCAGTACTTC.

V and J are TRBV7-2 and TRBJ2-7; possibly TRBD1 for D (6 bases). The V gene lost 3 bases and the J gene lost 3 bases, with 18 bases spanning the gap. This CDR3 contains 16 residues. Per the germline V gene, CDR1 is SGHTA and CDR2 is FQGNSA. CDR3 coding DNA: TGTGCCAGCAGCTTGCCTCCGCTTGCACAGGGCTACGAGCAGTACTTC. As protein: CASSLPPLAQGYEQYF.

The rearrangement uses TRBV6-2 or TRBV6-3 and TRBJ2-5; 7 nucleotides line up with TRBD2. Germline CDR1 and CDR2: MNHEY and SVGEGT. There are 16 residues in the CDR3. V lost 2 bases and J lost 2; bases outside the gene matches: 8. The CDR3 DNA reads TGTGCCAGCAGTTACGCCCTGGGGAGGGATCAAGAGACCCAGTACTTC. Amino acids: CASSYALGRDQETQYF.

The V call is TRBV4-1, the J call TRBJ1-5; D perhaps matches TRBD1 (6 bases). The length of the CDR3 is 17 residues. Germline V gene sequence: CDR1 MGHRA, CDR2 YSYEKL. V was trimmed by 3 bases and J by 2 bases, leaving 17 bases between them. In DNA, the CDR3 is TGCGCCAGCAGCCACACCAACCTCAGGGGAGGCAATCAGCCCCAGCATTTT. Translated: CASSHTNLRGGNQPQHF.

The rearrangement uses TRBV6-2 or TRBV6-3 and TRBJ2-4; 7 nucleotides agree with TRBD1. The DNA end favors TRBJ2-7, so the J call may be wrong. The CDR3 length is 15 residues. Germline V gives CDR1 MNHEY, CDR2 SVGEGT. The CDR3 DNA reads TGTGCCAGCAGTTTGTCCGGGACAGCGACTCACGAGCAGTACTTC. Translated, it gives CASSLSGTATHEQYF.

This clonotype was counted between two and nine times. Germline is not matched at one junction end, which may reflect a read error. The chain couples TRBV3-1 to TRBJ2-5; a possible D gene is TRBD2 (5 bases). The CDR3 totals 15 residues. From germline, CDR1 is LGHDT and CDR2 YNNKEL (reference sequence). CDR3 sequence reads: CASTQGGGPRETQYF. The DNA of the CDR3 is TGTGCCAGCACCCAAGGTGGAGGTCCTCGGGAGACCCAGTACTTC.

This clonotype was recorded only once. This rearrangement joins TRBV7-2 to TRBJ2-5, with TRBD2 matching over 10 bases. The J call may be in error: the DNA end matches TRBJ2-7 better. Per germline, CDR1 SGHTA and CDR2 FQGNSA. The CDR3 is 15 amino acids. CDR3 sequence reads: CASSPSGGAPLEQYF. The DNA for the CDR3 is TGTGCCAGCAGCCCAAGCGGGGGGGCCCCTCTCGAGCAGTACTTC.

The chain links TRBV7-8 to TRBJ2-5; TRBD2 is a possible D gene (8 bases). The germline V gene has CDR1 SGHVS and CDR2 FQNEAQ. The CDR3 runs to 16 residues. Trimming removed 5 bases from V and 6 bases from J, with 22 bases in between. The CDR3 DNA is TGTGCCAGCAGCCCCAGGGGGGGACTAGGAGTCCAGACCCAGTACTTC. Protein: CASSPRGGLGVQTQYF. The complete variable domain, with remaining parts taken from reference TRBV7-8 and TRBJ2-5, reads GAGVSQSPRYKVAKRGQDVALRCDPISGHVSLFWYQQALGQGPEFLTYFQNEAQLDKSGLPSDRFFAERPEGSVSTLKIQRTQQEDSAVYLCASSPRGGLGVQTQYFGPGTRLLVL.

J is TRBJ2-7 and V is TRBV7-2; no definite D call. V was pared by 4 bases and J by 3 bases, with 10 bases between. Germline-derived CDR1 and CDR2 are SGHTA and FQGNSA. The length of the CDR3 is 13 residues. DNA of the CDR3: TGTGCCAGCAGCTCATTTACGGACTACGAGCAGTACTTC. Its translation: CASSSFTDYEQYF.

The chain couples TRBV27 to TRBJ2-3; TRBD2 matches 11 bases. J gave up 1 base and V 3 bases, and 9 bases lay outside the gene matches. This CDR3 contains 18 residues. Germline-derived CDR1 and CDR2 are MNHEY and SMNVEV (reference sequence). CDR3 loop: CASSFSSGGASGTDTQYF. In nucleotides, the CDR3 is TGTGCCAGCAGTTTCAGTAGCGGGGGGGCATCGGGCACAGATACGCAGTATTTT.

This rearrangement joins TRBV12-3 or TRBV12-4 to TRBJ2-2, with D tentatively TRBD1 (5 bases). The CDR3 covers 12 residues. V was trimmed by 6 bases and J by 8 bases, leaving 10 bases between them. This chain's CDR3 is CASRQGGGELFF. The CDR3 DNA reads TGTGCCAGCAGGCAGGGTGGGGGGGAGCTGTTTTTT.

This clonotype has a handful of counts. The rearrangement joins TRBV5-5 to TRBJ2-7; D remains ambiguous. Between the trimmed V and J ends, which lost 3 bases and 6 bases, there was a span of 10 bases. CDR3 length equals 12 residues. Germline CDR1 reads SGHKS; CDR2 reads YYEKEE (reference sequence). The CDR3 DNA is TGTGCCAGCAGCTGGACGCTAAGCGAGCAGTACTTC. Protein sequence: CASSWTLSEQYF.

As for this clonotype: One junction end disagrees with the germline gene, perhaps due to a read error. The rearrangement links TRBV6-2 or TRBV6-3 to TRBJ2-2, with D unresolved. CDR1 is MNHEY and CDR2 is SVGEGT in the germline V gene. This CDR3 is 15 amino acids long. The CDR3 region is CACSYRASATGELFF. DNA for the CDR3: TGTGCCTGCAGTTACCGGGCTTCGGCGACCGGGGAGCTGTTTTTT.